This entry describes one T cell receptor beta chain. This entry comes from a study of shared clonotypes between healthy human individuals. Naive CD8 cells, CD45RO-negative and positively selected for CCR7, excluded terminally differentiated effector memory CD45RA+ cells. The data were produced by immunoSEQ multiplex PCR, yet TCRdb's version contains in-frame clones alone and is incomplete. The repertoire holds about 2,200,000 clones, with 85% to 95% as singletons. Material: naive CD8+ T cells from PBMCs. This TCR derives from a man in his late teens or twenties in good health. Some clones in this sample may be carry-over from other donors' samples.

The CDR3 spells CASRLDYEQYF. In DNA form, the CDR3 reads TGTGCCAGCCGTCTCGACTACGAGCAGTACTTC. The rearrangement joins TRBV7-2 to TRBJ2-7; D call uncertain. From germline, CDR1 is SGHTA and CDR2 FQGNSA. This CDR3 is built from 11 residues. Trimming pared 8 bases from V and 3 bases from J, leaving 8 bases between.